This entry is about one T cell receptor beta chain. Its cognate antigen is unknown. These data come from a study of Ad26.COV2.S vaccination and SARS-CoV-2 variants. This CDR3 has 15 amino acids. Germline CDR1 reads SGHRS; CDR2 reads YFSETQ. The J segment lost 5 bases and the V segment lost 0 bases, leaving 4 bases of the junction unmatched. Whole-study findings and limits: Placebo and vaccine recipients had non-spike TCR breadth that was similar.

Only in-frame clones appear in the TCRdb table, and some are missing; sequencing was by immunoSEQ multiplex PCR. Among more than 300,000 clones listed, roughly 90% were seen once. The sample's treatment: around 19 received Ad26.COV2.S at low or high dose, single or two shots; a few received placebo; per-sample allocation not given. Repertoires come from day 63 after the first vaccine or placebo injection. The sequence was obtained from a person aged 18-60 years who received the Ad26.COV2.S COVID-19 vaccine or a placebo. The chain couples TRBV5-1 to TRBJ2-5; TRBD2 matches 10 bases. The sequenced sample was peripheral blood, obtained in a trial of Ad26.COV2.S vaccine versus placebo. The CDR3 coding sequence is TGCGCCAGCAGCTTGGCGGGACTAGCGATGGAGACCCAGTACTTC. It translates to CASSLAGLAMETQYF.